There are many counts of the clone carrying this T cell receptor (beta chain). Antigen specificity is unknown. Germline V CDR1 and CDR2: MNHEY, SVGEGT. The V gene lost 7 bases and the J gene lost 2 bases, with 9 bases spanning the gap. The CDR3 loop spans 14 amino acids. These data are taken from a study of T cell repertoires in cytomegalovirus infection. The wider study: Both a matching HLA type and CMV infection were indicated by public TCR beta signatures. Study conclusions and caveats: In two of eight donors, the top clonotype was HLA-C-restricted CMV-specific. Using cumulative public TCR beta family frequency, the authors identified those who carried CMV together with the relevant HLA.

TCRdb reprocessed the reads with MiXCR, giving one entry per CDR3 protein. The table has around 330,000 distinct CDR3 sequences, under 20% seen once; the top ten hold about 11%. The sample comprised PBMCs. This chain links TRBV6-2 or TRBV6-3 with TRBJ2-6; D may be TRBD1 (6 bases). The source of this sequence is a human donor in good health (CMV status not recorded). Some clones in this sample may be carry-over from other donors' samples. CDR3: CASTNRAGANVLTF. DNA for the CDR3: TGTGCCAGCACAAACAGGGCTGGGGCCAACGTCCTGACTTTC.